The text below deals with one T cell receptor (beta chain). In the original analysis: The authors estimated nucleated cell counts from reference gene primer amplification. TCRdb's copy holds only in-frame clones and misses some; the assay was immunoSEQ multiplex PCR. V, J and clone size derive from that table, while D and trimming were established from the DNA sequence. The repertoire holds 250,000 to 350,000 clones, with more than 70% as singletons. Participants were aged about 18 to 90 years, lived in 20 to 25 US areas, and enrolled virtually. Which cohort a participant joined came from the clinical history participants gave. Donors in Cohort 3 who had recovered were those with two negative PCRs, healthcare professional clearance, or resolution of their symptoms. The sample originates from a study of blood T cell repertoires in COVID-19. V shed 1 base, J shed 3 bases, and the junction held 12 bases outside the gene matches. The CDR3 is made up of 18 amino acids. Per the germline V gene, CDR1 is MNHEY and CDR2 is SMNVEV (reference sequence).

The chain recombines TRBV27 with TRBJ2-7; 10 nucleotides match TRBD1. The TCR was taken from a woman aged 30 to 39 who had recovered from COVID-19. The source material was PBMCs or T cells enriched from blood (not recorded which). CDR3 residues: CASSLLSPRWTGGYEQYF. In nucleotides, the CDR3 is TGTGCCAGCAGTTTATTGAGCCCCCGGTGGACAGGGGGCTACGAGCAGTACTTC.